The rows below give T cell receptor beta chains drawn from one sample of a study of early T cells in non-severe SARS-CoV-2 infection. TCRdb reprocessed the 5' RACE reads with MiXCR, giving one entry per CDR3 protein. This table has 90,000 to 120,000 distinct CDR3 sequences, 8.5% to 14% appearing once. The material sequenced was whole blood. Source of these receptors: an adult who was a healthcare worker with PCR-confirmed SARS-CoV-2 infection or an uninfected control (not recorded which). Both conserved end residues are part of each CDR3. The D gene is left open where the match is weak. Where a row states a size, it is once, few, many or the class of an expanded clone; other rows omit it.

size | J | V | D | DNA | CDR3
- | TRBJ2-5 | TRBV6-5 | TRBD2 | TGTGCCAGCAGGGGAAAGACTAGCGGGATAGGGACCCAGTACTTC | CASRGKTSGIGTQYF
few | TRBJ2-3 | TRBV7-9 | - | TGTGCCAGCAGCTTAATGATCGGTACGCAGTATTTT | CASSLMIGTQYF
few | TRBJ2-1 | TRBV19 | - | TGTGCCAGTACTCCTCGCGGTTCTTACAATGAGCAGTTCTTC | CASTPRGSYNEQFF
few | TRBJ2-3 | TRBV4-3 | TRBD1 | TGCGCCAGCAGCCTAGGTAGGGACAGGGAGCAGTATTTT | CASSLGRDREQYF
- | TRBJ2-1 | TRBV19 | TRBD2 | TGTGCCAGTAGTAACAGCGGGAGCCCGGCCTACAATGAGCAGTTCTTC | CASSNSGSPAYNEQFF
many | TRBJ1-5 | TRBV7-2 | - | TGTGCCAGCAGTGCAGGGAATCAGCCCCAGCATTTT | CASSAGNQPQHF
- | TRBJ2-5 | TRBV28 | - | TGTGCCAGCAGCCCCTTTCGTGACGGAACCCAGTACTTC | CASSPFRDGTQYF
few | TRBJ2-1 | TRBV24-1 | TRBD2 | TGTGCCACCAGCCCCTATGCCGGGAGGGGTCGAAACAATGAGCAGTTCTTC | CATSPYAGRGRNNEQFF
few | TRBJ2-1 | TRBV6-6 | - | TGTGCCAGCAGTTACTCACGGACCCACAATGAGCAGTTCTTC | CASSYSRTHNEQFF
- | TRBJ1-5 | TRBV19 | - | TGTGCCAGTGCACCTGTTTCACCCAGCAATCAGCCCCAGCATTTT | CASAPVSPSNQPQHF
- | TRBJ2-7 | TRBV28 | TRBD1 | TGTGCCAGCCTAGCCCCAGGACAGGAACCCTCCAACGAGCAGTACTTC | CASLAPGQEPSNEQYF
- | TRBJ2-3 | TRBV21-1 | - | TGTGCCAGCAGCAAAGGACAGGCCAAGACGACAGATACGCAGTATTTT | CASSKGQAKTTDTQYF
many | TRBJ2-1 | TRBV4-3 | TRBD2 | TGCGCCAGCAGCCTCCTAGCGGGAGTATATATTGAGCAGTTCTTC | CASSLLAGVYIEQFF
- | TRBJ2-7 | TRBV20-1 | - | TGCAGTGCTAGAGAGAGAGGACCGCTCTACGAGCAGTACTTC | CSARERGPLYEQYF
few | TRBJ2-2 | TRBV29-1 | TRBD1 | TGCAGCGTTTATGGGACAGGGAACACCGGGGAGCTGTTTTTT | CSVYGTGNTGELFF
few | TRBJ2-2 | TRBV12-3/TRBV12-4 | TRBD2 | TGTGCCAGCATCCATACTAGCGGCCCTACGAGGGAGCTGTTTTTT | CASIHTSGPTRELFF
many | TRBJ2-2 | TRBV6-2/TRBV6-3 | - | TGTGCCAGCAGTTCTAGAGGCGGGGAGCTGTTTTTT | CASSSRGGELFF
few | TRBJ1-2 | TRBV4-1 | TRBD1 | TGCGCCAGCAGCGAACCGGGACAGGGGTTCTATGGCTACACCTTC | CASSEPGQGFYGYTF
many | TRBJ2-3 | TRBV28 | - | TGTGCCAGCAGTTCTCCAGGGGCGAGCACAGATACGCAGTATTTT | CASSSPGASTDTQYF
- | TRBJ2-1 | TRBV5-1 | - | TGCGCCAGCAGCTTGACCACAGGGTCTGAGCAGTTCTTC | CASSLTTGSEQFF
few | TRBJ2-1 | TRBV7-9 | - | TGTGCCAGCAGCCTCGCTGGGCGGGGACCGGGTGAGCAGTTCTTC | CASSLAGRGPGEQFF
many | TRBJ2-1 | TRBV7-6 | TRBD2 | TGTGCCAGCAACCGACTAAGCGGAGCGGGAGAGGTTTTCGCGTATGAGCAGTTCTTC | CASNRLSGAGEVFAYEQFF
- | TRBJ2-7 | TRBV20-1 | - | TGCAGTGCTAGACTGGACGAGCGCGAGCAGTACTTC | CSARLDEREQYF
many | TRBJ2-6 | TRBV7-9 | - | TGTGCCAGCAGCTTATTAGGGGCGATTGGCGAATCTGGGGCCAACGTCCTGACTTTC | CASSLLGAIGESGANVLTF
few | TRBJ2-2 | TRBV11-3 | - | TGTGCCAGCAGCTCACAGGATCGGGAGCTGTTTTTT | CASSSQDRELFF
- | TRBJ2-5 | TRBV6-2/TRBV6-3 | - | TGTGCCAGCAGTTCCGGGACATTCAAAGAGACCCAGTACTTC | CASSSGTFKETQYF
- | TRBJ2-7 | TRBV20-1 | - | TGCAGTGCTAGTAACGGACTCTCCTACGAGCAGTACTTC | CSASNGLSYEQYF
many | TRBJ2-3 | TRBV7-2 | - | TGTGCCAGCAGCTTAGAGGGCGTTATCACAGATACGCAGTATTTT | CASSLEGVITDTQYF
few | TRBJ1-3 | TRBV7-2 | TRBD1 | TGTGCCAGCAGCTTAATTGTCGCAGGGGGAGGCAGAAACACCATATATTTT | CASSLIVAGGGRNTIYF
many | TRBJ2-5 | TRBV12-3/TRBV12-4 | - | TGTGCCAGCAGTCCCTGGGGGAGGGAGACCCAGTACTTC | CASSPWGRETQYF
- | TRBJ2-1 | TRBV11-2 | - | TGTGCCAGCAGCTTACGTACGGGGCGGGGTCACAATGAGCAGTTCTTC | CASSLRTGRGHNEQFF
many | TRBJ2-7 | TRBV27 | - | TGTGCCAGCAGCCCCACCCCCGACTACCGGTGGAGCGAGCAGTACTTC | CASSPTPDYRWSEQYF
few | TRBJ2-2 | TRBV29-1 | - | TGCAGCGTTGGACTACACACCGGGGAGCTGTTTTTT | CSVGLHTGELFF
- | TRBJ2-1 | TRBV29-1 | - | TGCAGCGTTGTCGGCGGGACAGAAAAAAACAATGAGCAGTTCTTC | CSVVGGTEKNNEQFF
few | TRBJ1-5 | TRBV9 | - | TGTGCCAGCAGCGTAGGGGACGATCAGCCCCAGCATTTT | CASSVGDDQPQHF
many | TRBJ2-1 | TRBV11-2 | TRBD2 | TGTGCCAGCAGCTCCCGGACTAGCGGGAAATACAATGAGCAGTTCTTC | CASSSRTSGKYNEQFF
many | TRBJ2-7 | TRBV6-1 | - | TGTGCCAGCAACACAAGGGTCCTTGACTACGAGCAGTACTTC | CASNTRVLDYEQYF